This T cell receptor beta chain was captured by sequencing in a study of Graves' ophthalmopathy and Graves' hyperthyroidism. Orbital computed tomography, together with clinical symptoms, serum thyroxine, TRAb and thyroid ultrasound, was used for diagnosis. From RNA, the CDR3 regions of TCR beta chains were amplified and sequenced. RT-PCR was first run with HTBI primers, then multiplex PCR in a second round. TCRdb passed the multiplex PCR reads through MiXCR, listing each CDR3 protein once. The top ten hold about 9.4% of the sample, which has about half a million distinct CDR3 sequences, approximately 15% seen once. This clonotype was found many times. CDR1 is MNHNS, CDR2 SASEGT, per germline. The CDR3 length is 14 residues. V shed 5 bases, J shed 0 bases, and the junction held 3 bases outside the gene matches.

The chain employs TRBV6-1 and TRBJ1-2, with 7 positions matching TRBD1. The sample consisted of blood. This TCR was recovered from a woman in her thirties with Graves' ophthalmopathy. In DNA form, the CDR3 reads TGTGCCAGCAGTAAAGACAGGGCTAACTATGGCTACACCTTC. Amino acid sequence: CASSKDRANYGYTF.